A single sample is the source of the 32 T cell receptor beta chains below, sequenced in a study of identical twins. One entry per CDR3 protein results from TCRdb running MiXCR on the 5' RACE reads. Among about 700,000 distinct CDR3 sequences, less than 7% were seen once, and the ten largest hold approximately 2%. The sequencing input was naive T cells sorted from blood. The receptors derive from a man aged 18 to 30 in good health.

This clonotype was observed at least ten times. The rearrangement joins TRBV12-3 or TRBV12-4 to TRBJ2-3; D call uncertain. V shed 1 base and J shed 6 bases, with 11 bases lying between them. This CDR3 is 14 amino acids long. CDR3 sequence reads: CASSLGRLQDTQYF. The CDR3, as DNA: TGTGCCAGCAGTTTAGGGCGGTTGCAGGATACGCAGTATTTT.

This clonotype showed up many times. This chain connects TRBV12-3 or TRBV12-4 to TRBJ1-1; tentatively, D is TRBD1 (6 bases). There are 14 residues in the CDR3. V was pared by 3 bases and J by 0 bases, with 8 bases between. CDR3 sequence (DNA): TGTGCCAGCAGTTTTGGACAGATGAACACTGAAGCTTTCTTT. Translating gives CASSFGQMNTEAFF.

This chain uses TRBV7-6 with TRBJ1-2; 8 bases are shared with TRBD1. The CDR3 runs to 15 residues. CDR1 is SGHVS, CDR2 FNYEAQ, per germline. After removal of 5 bases from V and 6 bases from J, the junction contained 11 bases not matched to a gene. The CDR3 DNA reads as TGTGCCAGCAGCCTACAGGGGGGGACCCTCGATGGCTACACCTTC. Amino acids: CASSLQGGTLDGYTF.

This clonotype came up many times. At one boundary the junction diverges from the germline segment, which might be a read error. The genes are TRBV3-1 and TRBJ1-2; tentative D call: TRBD1 (5 bases). Germline V gives CDR1 LGHDT, CDR2 YNNKEL (reference sequence). The CDR3 loop spans 12 amino acids. CDR3 loop: CASSQVQTARSF. CDR3 bases: TGTGCCAGCAGCCAAGTTCAGACAGCCAGATCCTTC. Full variable domain (missing parts from reference TRBV3-1 and TRBJ1-2): DTAVSQTPKYLVTQMGNDKSIKCEQNLGHDTMYWYKQDSKKFLKIMFSYNNKELIINETVPNRFSPKSPDKAHLNLHINSLELGDSAVYFCASSQVQTARSFGSGTRLTVV.

This clonotype was counted between two and nine times. This chain uses TRBV7-8 with TRBJ1-2; 8 bases match TRBD1. J was trimmed by 4 bases and V by 5 bases; bases with no gene match: 6. The length of the CDR3 is 14 residues. Germline V gene lookup returns CDR1 SGHVS and CDR2 FQNEAQ. The CDR3 loop is CASSRGDRGYGYTF. For the CDR3, the DNA is TGTGCCAGCAGCAGGGGTGACAGGGGCTATGGCTACACCTTC.

In DNA, the CDR3 is TGCGCCAGCAGCTTGAGAGGGAACGGGTTCTACGAGCAGTACTTC. It translates to CASSLRGNGFYEQYF. V and J are TRBV5-1 and TRBJ2-7; perhaps TRBD2 as D (5 bases). Trimming stripped 1 base from V and 3 bases from J, with 14 bases between. The CDR3 runs 15 residues. The germline CDR1 and CDR2 sequences are SGHRS and YFSETQ.

This clonotype was seen many times. The J gene is TRBJ2-3, the V gene TRBV29-1; 11 positions match TRBD2. V lost 7 bases to trimming and J lost 4 bases; unmatched junction nucleotides: 4. The length of the CDR3 is 13 residues. From germline, CDR1 is SQVTM and CDR2 ANQGSEA. CDR3 protein: CSAGLAVADTQYF. The DNA for the CDR3 is TGCAGCGCGGGACTAGCGGTAGCAGATACGCAGTATTTT.

This clonotype was found many times. V usage is TRBV12-3 or TRBV12-4 and J usage is TRBJ2-5, with TRBD2 as a possible D gene (6 bases). V lost 8 bases to trimming and J lost 5 bases, with 18 bases between them. There are 14 residues in the CDR3. CDR3 DNA: TGTGCCAGCTCTAACTCGGGACTCACGGAGACCCAGTACTTC. Protein product: CASSNSGLTETQYF.

Many counts were recorded for this clonotype. J is TRBJ2-2 and V is TRBV29-1, with D unclear. V dropped 5 bases and J dropped 1 base, with 8 bases sitting between them. The CDR3 length is 13 residues. Germline values: CDR1 SQVTM, CDR2 ANQGSEA. The CDR3 loop is CSVLPENTGELFF. The CDR3 nucleotides read TGCAGCGTTCTTCCAGAGAACACCGGGGAGCTGTTTTTT.

The sample holds a few counts of this clonotype. This chain links TRBV5-1 with TRBJ2-5; TRBD2 aligns across 9 bases. Germline V lookup: CDR1 SGHRS, CDR2 YFSETQ. The CDR3 contains 17 residues. The V gene end was trimmed by 2 bases and the J gene end by 1 base; junction bases not matched to a gene: 9. The CDR3 bases are TGCGCCAGCAGCTTCTCTTGGACTAGCGAATCCCAAGAGACCCAGTACTTC. Translated: CASSFSWTSESQETQYF.

This clonotype was counted many times. The chain links TRBV11-2 to TRBJ2-7; D is possibly TRBD1 (6 bases). The CDR3 is 16 amino acids. Trimming cost V 1 base and J 0 bases, with 13 bases left between them. Germline V gene lookup returns CDR1 SGHAT and CDR2 FQNNGV. The CDR3 coding sequence is TGTGCCAGCAGCTTAGGTTACAGGGATAGCTCCTACGAGCAGTACGTC. This translates into CASSLGYRDSSYEQYV.

This clonotype has ten or more counts. This chain joins TRBV5-1 and TRBJ1-1, with D unresolved. V was trimmed by 3 bases and J by 7 bases, leaving 10 bases between them. The CDR3 is made up of 12 amino acids. Germline values: CDR1 SGHRS, CDR2 YFSETQ. CDR3 in DNA: TGCGCCAGCAGCTCCGGCGGCCTTGAAGCTTTCTTT. This encodes CASSSGGLEAFF.

The chain is built from TRBV7-9 and TRBJ2-5, with 8 bases lining up with TRBD2. With V trimmed by 8 bases and J by 5 bases, 7 bases remained unmatched. CDR3 length equals 13 residues. The germline gives CDR1 SEHNR, CDR2 FQNEAQ (reference sequence). CDR3 sequence reads: CASDSGRGETQYF. CDR3 DNA: TGTGCCAGCGACTCCGGGAGGGGCGAGACCCAGTACTTC.

At least ten counts were recorded for this clonotype. J is TRBJ2-1 and V is TRBV15; the D gene could be TRBD1 or TRBD2 (5 bases each). The germline CDR1 and CDR2 sequences are LNHNV and YYDKDF (reference sequence). The CDR3 length is 15 residues. Between the trimmed V and J ends, which lost 4 bases and 2 bases, there was a span of 12 bases. The CDR3 loop is CATSNKRGPYNEQFF. The CDR3 coding sequence is TGTGCCACCAGCAACAAACGGGGCCCCTACAATGAGCAGTTCTTC.

The sample holds many counts of this clonotype. CDR3 loop: CASSYSTAIYEQYF. DNA of the CDR3: TGTGCCAGCAGTTACTCGACAGCGATTTACGAGCAGTACTTC. The chain is built from TRBV6-5 and TRBJ2-7; TRBD1 might be the D (5 bases). The length of the CDR3 is 14 residues. CDR1 is MNHEY, CDR2 SVGAGI, per germline. Trimming pared 0 bases from V and 4 bases from J, leaving 10 bases between.

In its sample, this clonotype was seen many times. The chain joins TRBV29-1 to TRBJ2-2, with D uncertain. The CDR3 totals 16 residues. From germline, CDR1 is SQVTM and CDR2 ANQGSEA. V was clipped by 0 bases and J by 0 bases, with 11 bases between them. The CDR3 sequence: CSVEDPAGPNTGELFF. The CDR3 bases are TGCAGCGTTGAAGATCCCGCAGGACCGAACACCGGGGAGCTGTTTTTT.

This chain uses TRBV4-1 with TRBJ1-1, with 7 bases aligning to TRBD1. CDR3 length equals 13 residues. V shed 2 bases and J 7 bases; nucleotides not matched to a gene: 4. Germline values: CDR1 MGHRA, CDR2 YSYEKL. The CDR3 loop is CASSQPGQIEAFF. The CDR3 DNA reads TGCGCCAGCAGCCAACCGGGACAGATTGAAGCTTTCTTT.

This clonotype was counted at least ten times. This sequence joins TRBV29-1 and TRBJ2-5; D gene ambiguous. V was clipped by 6 bases and J by 1 base, with 9 bases between them. The CDR3 is 12 amino acids. The germline V gene has CDR1 SQVTM and CDR2 ANQGSEA. The CDR3 DNA reads TGCAGCGTCGCCTGGGGCCAAGAGACCCAGTACTTC. It is translated as CSVAWGQETQYF.

This clonotype was counted many times. V is TRBV5-6 and J is TRBJ1-1, with a weak D call TRBD1 (6 bases). Between the trimmed V and J ends, which lost 3 bases and 0 bases, there was a span of 12 bases. Germline CDR1 and CDR2: SGHDT and YYEEEE. The CDR3 spans 15 residues. The CDR3 region has the DNA TGTGCCAGCAGCTCAAGACAGGAGATGAACACTGAAGCTTTCTTT. Translating gives CASSSRQEMNTEAFF.

At least ten counts were recorded for this clonotype. This rearrangement joins TRBV5-1 to TRBJ1-5, with unresolved D. Germline V lookup: CDR1 SGHRS, CDR2 YFSETQ. The CDR3 runs 13 residues. Trimming cost V 2 bases and J 1 base, with 4 bases left between them. As DNA, the CDR3 is TGCGCCAGCAGCTTTGCGAGCAATCAGCCCCAGCATTTT. Protein sequence: CASSFASNQPQHF. Drawing the rest from reference TRBV5-1 and TRBJ1-5, the complete variable domain is KAGVTQTPRYLIKTRGQQVTLSCSPISGHRSVSWYQQTPGQGLQFLFEYFSETQRNKGNFPGRFSGRQFSNSRSEMNVSTLELGDSALYLCASSFASNQPQHFGDGTRLSIL.

This clonotype was seen a few times. J is TRBJ1-2 and V is TRBV6-5; 10 bases map to TRBD1. In germline, CDR1 is MNHEY, CDR2 SVGAGI. The CDR3 is 17 residues long. The junction had 7 bases not matched to a gene; V was cut back by 2 bases and J by 1 base. CDR3 DNA: TGTGCCAGCAGTTACGACGGGACAGGGGCTAATAACTATGGCTACACCTTC. Its protein is CASSYDGTGANNYGYTF.

This chain uses TRBV12-3 or TRBV12-4 with TRBJ2-2; D could derive from TRBD1 or TRBD2 (6 bases each). V was pared by 8 bases and J by 4 bases, with 17 bases between. This CDR3 is 15 amino acids long. CDR3: CASATRGLLTGELFF. The CDR3 DNA reads TGTGCCAGCGCAACTCGGGGGCTCCTCACCGGGGAGCTGTTTTTT.

CDR3 sequence reads: CASSSRPSYNEQFF. DNA for the CDR3: TGTGCCAGCAGCTCGAGACCCTCCTACAATGAGCAGTTCTTC. The V gene is TRBV11-3, the J gene TRBJ2-1; D remains ambiguous. The CDR3 is made up of 14 amino acids. The germline V gene encodes CDR1 SGHNT and CDR2 YENEEA. The V and J ends lost 4 bases and 0 bases respectively, with 7 bases between them.

There are a few counts of this clonotype. This chain uses TRBV7-2 with TRBJ2-7; D remains unclear. V was pared by 5 bases and J by 3 bases, with 5 bases between. The CDR3 extends over 11 amino acids. CDR1 is SGHTA and CDR2 is FQGNSA in the germline V gene. CDR3 loop: CASSQYYEQYF. For the CDR3, the DNA is TGTGCCAGCAGCCAGTACTACGAGCAGTACTTC. Supplemented by reference TRBV7-2 and TRBJ2-7, the full variable domain reads GAGVSQSPSNKVTEKGKDVELRCDPISGHTALYWYRQSLGQGLEFLIYFQGNSAPDKSGLPSDRFSAERTGGSVSTLTIQRTQQEDSAVYLCASSQYYEQYFGPGTRLTVT.

This clonotype appeared many times. The chain links TRBV12-3 or TRBV12-4 to TRBJ2-5, with D tentatively TRBD1 (5 bases). This CDR3 has 11 residues. The V gene lost 5 bases and the J gene lost 7 bases, with 8 bases spanning the gap. In nucleotides, the CDR3 is TGTGCCAGCAGTAATCAGGGGACCCAGTACTTC. It translates to CASSNQGTQYF.

This clonotype was observed a few times. This chain links TRBV6-4 with TRBJ2-1; 8 bases map to TRBD2. The ends lost 3 bases at V and 9 bases at J; junction bases unmatched: 7. CDR1 and CDR2 from the germline V gene are MRHNA and SNTAGT. This CDR3 comprises 14 residues. CDR3 sequence: CASSEGTSKAEQFF. The CDR3 bases are TGTGCCAGCAGTGAGGGGACTAGTAAGGCTGAGCAGTTCTTC.

This sequence joins TRBV6-5 and TRBJ2-7; TRBD2 aligns across 7 bases. CDR3 length: 15 amino acids. V was clipped by 2 bases and J by 5 bases; unmatched bases: 9. CDR1 and CDR2 from the germline V gene are MNHEY and SVGAGI. CDR3 coding DNA: TGTGCCAGCAGTTACGTACCCGGACTAGAGGACGAGCAGTACTTC. This translates into CASSYVPGLEDEQYF.

This clonotype was seen many times. The genes are TRBV7-9 and TRBJ2-4, with unresolved D. The CDR3 length is 13 residues. Germline V gives CDR1 SEHNR, CDR2 FQNEAQ (reference sequence). V was shortened by 1 base and J by 6 bases, with 7 bases between the two germline ends. The CDR3: CASSLGFLNIQYF. The CDR3 DNA sequence: TGTGCCAGCAGCTTAGGATTCTTAAACATTCAGTACTTC.

The V gene is TRBV20-1, the J gene TRBJ2-7; TRBD2 aligns across 9 bases. The J segment lost 3 bases and the V segment lost 0 bases, leaving 9 bases of the junction unmatched. Germline CDR1 DFQATT, CDR2 SNEGSKA (reference sequence). There are 16 residues in the CDR3. CDR3 in DNA: TGCAGTGCTAGAGATGTAAGCGGGAGGTTCTACTACGAGCAGTACTTC. Translating it yields CSARDVSGRFYYEQYF.

This clonotype has a count of ten or more. The chain couples TRBV24-1 to TRBJ2-2; no reliable D call. The V gene lost 7 bases and the J gene lost 5 bases, with 7 bases spanning the gap. The CDR3 is 12 residues long. Germline V gene lookup returns CDR1 KGHDR and CDR2 SFDVKD. CDR3 residues: CATSSGTGELFF. CDR3 nucleotide sequence: TGTGCCACCAGCTCCGGGACCGGGGAGCTGTTTTTT.

This clonotype has ten or more counts. The chain employs TRBV7-2 and TRBJ2-1, with D possibly being TRBD2 (5 bases). CDR1 is SGHTA and CDR2 is FQGNSA in the germline V gene. V lost 2 bases, J lost 0 bases, and 14 bases lay in between. This CDR3 is built from 17 residues. The CDR3 coding sequence is TGTGCCAGCAGCTTAAGGAGCCAGCGGTACTCCTACAATGAGCAGTTCTTC. Its protein product is CASSLRSQRYSYNEQFF.

This clonotype was detected many times. The chain carries TRBV18 and TRBJ2-5, with D perhaps TRBD2 (6 bases). Trimming left V 8 bases short and J 5 bases short, with 21 bases between. Germline loops: CDR1 KGHSH, CDR2 LQKENI. The CDR3 spans 15 residues. Written as DNA, the CDR3 is TGTGCCAGCACTAACGGTGGAGGGTATGTCGAGACCCAGTACTTC. Translation gives CASTNGGGYVETQYF. Full variable domain (rest looked up from reference TRBV18 and TRBJ2-5): NAGVMQNPRHLVRRRGQEARLRCSPMKGHSHVYWYRQLPEEGLKFMVYLQKENIIDESGMPKERFSAEFPKEGPSILRIQQVVRGDSAAYFCASTNGGGYVETQYFGPGTRLLVL.